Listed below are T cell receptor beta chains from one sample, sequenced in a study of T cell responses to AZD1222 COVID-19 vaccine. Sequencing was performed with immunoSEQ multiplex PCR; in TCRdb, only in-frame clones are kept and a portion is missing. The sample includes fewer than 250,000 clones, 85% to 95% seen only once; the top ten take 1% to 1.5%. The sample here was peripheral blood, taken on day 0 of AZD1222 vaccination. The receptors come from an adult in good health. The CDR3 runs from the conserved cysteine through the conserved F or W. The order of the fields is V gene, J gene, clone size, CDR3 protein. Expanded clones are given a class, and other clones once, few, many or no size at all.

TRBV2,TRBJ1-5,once,CASSDLGQGAGQPQHF
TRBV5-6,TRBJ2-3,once,CASSLERDRLTDTQYF
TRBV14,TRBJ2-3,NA,CASSPGYFSGSTDTQYF
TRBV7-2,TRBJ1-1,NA,CASSLAGVNTEAFF
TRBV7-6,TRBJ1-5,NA,CASSLGAANQPQHF
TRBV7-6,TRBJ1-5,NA,CASSFGRTQPQHF
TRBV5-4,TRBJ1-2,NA,CASSHGGEVGGYTF
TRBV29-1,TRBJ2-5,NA,CSVGQETQYF
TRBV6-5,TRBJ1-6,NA,CATIAGALGSPLHF
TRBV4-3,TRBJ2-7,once,CASSQAGLPAPYEQYF
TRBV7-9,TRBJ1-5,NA,CASSLTGFSQPQHF
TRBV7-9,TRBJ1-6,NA,CASSLPDRDNSPLHF
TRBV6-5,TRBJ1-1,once,CASSLVDKNTEAFF
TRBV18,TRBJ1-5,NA,CASSPPGRGANQPQHF
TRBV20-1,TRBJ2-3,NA,CSASRSSGGWGTDTQYF
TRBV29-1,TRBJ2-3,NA,CSVARPSNTDTQYF
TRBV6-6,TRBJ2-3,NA,CASNGGGADTQYF
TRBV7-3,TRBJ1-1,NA,CASSLNGESEAFF
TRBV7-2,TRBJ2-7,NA,CASKPRLAGGHEQYF
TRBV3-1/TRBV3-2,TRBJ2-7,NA,CASGPQGNEQYF
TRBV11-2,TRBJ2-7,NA,CASRGGGGYEQYF
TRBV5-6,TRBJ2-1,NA,CASSRDNLPKGYNEQFF
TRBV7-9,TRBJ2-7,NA,CASSPPLRF
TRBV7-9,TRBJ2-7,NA,CASSLDGQVVEQYF
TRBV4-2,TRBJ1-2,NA,CASSSEGTGGDGYTF
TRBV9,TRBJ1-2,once,CASSVAGSGYTF